This entry concerns a single T cell receptor beta chain. This clonotype was counted between two and nine times. The clone's antigen remains unknown. Base qualities are not provided; no much larger clone lies one nucleotide away. This entry is derived from a study of T-cell memory formation after mild COVID-19 listed by TCRdb under 2021. Background on the whole study: TCR sequence clusters from the two donors were found to be largely donor specific. In a couple of donors, T-cell clones that expanded and contracted after mild COVID-19 were followed by sequencing TCRalpha and TCRbeta repertoires longitudinally. The cohort was made up of two young adult volunteers, one female and one male, who were previously healthy.

The germline V gene (reference sequence) provides CDR1 GTSNPN and CDR2 SVGIG. Clipping removes 1 base from V and 0 bases from J, with 3 as the unmatched junction base count. Spanning cysteine to phenylalanine, the CDR3 consists of 15 amino acids. Of the read, only the CDR3 DNA is kept; its 45 bases are in frame from base 1. PBMCs were isolated by Ficoll-Paque density gradient centrifugation. Sequenced on an Illumina NovaSeq 6000. TCRalpha and TCRbeta cDNA libraries were built by 5'RACE with constant-segment primers, adding sample barcodes and unique molecular identifiers. RNA was extracted from every sample with Trizol reagent. Amplification of the libraries took two PCR steps, and the second step added a second sample barcode plus Illumina TruSeq adapters. The libraries were sequenced on an Illumina NovaSeq using 2 x 150 bp paired-end reads. Per the authors' processing: Reads were demultiplexed and collapsed into UMI-guided consensus sequences with migec v1.2.7. With mixcr v2.1.11, UMI consensuses were aligned to TRA and TRB V and J templates and assembled into clonotypes. Expanded or contracted clonotypes were those called significant by both edgeR and NoisET, with noise models trained on biological replicates. edgeR calls used a false discovery rate-adjusted p below 0.01 and a log2 fold-change threshold of 1. As an exploratory analysis of dynamics, max-normalized trajectories of the 1000 most abundant clonotypes were examined by PCA with hierarchical clustering. The CD4 or CD8 phenotype of responding clones was assigned using the separately sequenced CD4+ and CD8+ repertoires. TCRdb reanalyzed the raw reads on its own, using fastp at Q25 for trimming and MiXCR for clone calling, and kept in-frame beta chains. Entries that share a CDR3 protein sequence are merged under the most common genes and DNA. TCRdb, rather than the study authors, made the V and J calls. The sample has about 500,000 distinct CDR3 sequences on record, 20% of them singletons. The ten largest clones take up approximately 13% of the sample.

The paper's findings and limits, for the study overall: Contracting CD4+ clones turned up mainly in the CM and EM memory subsets, whereas EMRA was where CD8+ clones were enriched. SARS-CoV-2 specificity of the second-wave clones peaking on day 37 was not confirmed. Only a couple of mild cases were covered in the study, and larger cohorts including severe cases with pre-infection samples were considered necessary. Some responding clones were detected in pre-infection memory, which suggested that pre-existing cross-reactive memory T cells had joined the SARS-CoV-2 response. Clones contracting from day 15 to 85 had balanced CD4/CD8 phenotypes, while a second wave expanding from day 15 to 37 was biased towards CD4+.

Recombination linked TRBV30 to TRBJ2-7, with TRBD1 identical over 10 junction bases. Sequencing was done on a sample of PBMCs or a T cell subset sorted from them (not recorded which). This receptor was taken from an adult woman who had mild COVID-19 (a few samples of this study predate the infection). The sample titles of this study are shuffled in the database, so cell type and time point are left out; the donor was told from shared clones. The nucleotides are TGTGCCTGGAGTGGGGGGACAGGGGCCTCCTACGAGCAGTACTTC. Its translation reads: CAWSGGTGASYEQYF.